The clone carrying this TCR beta chain was counted many times. Its target is unknown. This entry comes from a study of breast tumors, draining lymph nodes, adjacent tissues. Breast cancer patients provided tissue from their axillary draining lymph nodes. V gave up 3 bases and J gave up 2 bases, with 6 bases separating them. The CDR3 sequence is 12 residues long. Germline V CDR1 and CDR2: DFQATT, SNEGSKA (reference sequence). Study-wide findings and caveats: Tumors had less TCR diversity than lymph nodes, more than nontumor tissue. Tumor and nontumor repertoires were significantly more similar in luminal-like than in basal-like breast cancer. The lymph node origin of tumor T cells was framed as consistent with a hypothesis, not demonstrated.

TCRdb reanalysed the multiplex PCR reads using MiXCR and keeps one entry per CDR3 protein. The table shows roughly 130,000 distinct CDR3 sequences, with about 20% occurring only once. The receptor was isolated from a female donor with breast cancer. Some clones in this sample may be carry-over from other donors' samples. Material: axillary lymph node tissue. The rearrangement links TRBV20-1 to TRBJ2-3; D call uncertain. The CDR3: CSASGDTDTQYF. CDR3 DNA sequence: TGCAGTGCTAGTGGGGACACAGATACGCAGTATTTT.